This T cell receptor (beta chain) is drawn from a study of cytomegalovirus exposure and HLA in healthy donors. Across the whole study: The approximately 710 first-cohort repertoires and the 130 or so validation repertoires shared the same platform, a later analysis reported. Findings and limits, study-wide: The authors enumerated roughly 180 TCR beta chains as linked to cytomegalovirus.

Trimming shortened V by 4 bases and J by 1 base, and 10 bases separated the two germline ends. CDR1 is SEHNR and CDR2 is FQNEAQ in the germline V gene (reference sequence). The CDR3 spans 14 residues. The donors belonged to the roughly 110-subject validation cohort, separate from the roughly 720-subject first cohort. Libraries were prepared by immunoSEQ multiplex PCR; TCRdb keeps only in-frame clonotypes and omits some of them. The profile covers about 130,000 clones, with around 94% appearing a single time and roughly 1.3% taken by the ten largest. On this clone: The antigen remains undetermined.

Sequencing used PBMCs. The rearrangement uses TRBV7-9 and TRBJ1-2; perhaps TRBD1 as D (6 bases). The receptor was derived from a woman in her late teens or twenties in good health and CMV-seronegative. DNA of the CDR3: TGTGCCAGCAGCTCCGGCAGGGGTAACTATGGCTACACCTTC. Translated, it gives CASSSGRGNYGYTF.